These 14 T cell receptor beta chains came from one sample sequenced in a study of Ad26.COV2.S vaccination and SARS-CoV-2 variants. Treatment described: some 20 received Ad26.COV2.S at low or high dose, single or two shots; 5 received placebo; per-sample allocation not given. Day 63 after the first vaccine or placebo injection was the time point for sampling. Sequenced by immunoSEQ multiplex PCR; TCRdb stores in-frame clones only, minus some. The top ten clones hold around 5.5% of a sample with some 350,000 clones, about nine tenths of them seen once. The material was peripheral blood, obtained in a trial of Ad26.COV2.S vaccine versus placebo. The receptor source for this set is a person aged 18-60 years who received the Ad26.COV2.S COVID-19 vaccine or a placebo.

V is TRBV5-4 and J is TRBJ1-6, with TRBD1 identical over 12 bases. The germline V gene encodes CDR1 SGHNT and CDR2 YYREEE (reference sequence). Unmatched junction bases numbered 7, after V lost 4 bases and J lost 8 bases. This CDR3 comprises 16 residues. The CDR3 nucleotides are TGTGCCAGCAGCCCCGGGACAGGGGGCGTGGATTCACCCCTCCACTTT. This encodes CASSPGTGGVDSPLHF.

The V gene is TRBV29-1, the J gene TRBJ1-1, with a possible D match to TRBD1 (5 bases). Germline lookup yields CDR1 SQVTM and CDR2 ANQGSEA. The CDR3 extends over 12 amino acids. Trimming left V 7 bases short and J 3 bases short, with 12 bases between. CDR3 amino acids: CSAQGFDTEAFF. In nucleotides, the CDR3 is TGCAGCGCCCAGGGTTTCGACACTGAAGCTTTCTTT. Drawing the rest from reference TRBV29-1 and TRBJ1-1, the complete variable domain is SAVISQKPSRDICQRGTSLTIQCQVDSQVTMMFWYRQQPGQSLTLIATANQGSEATYESGFVIDKFPISRPNLTFSTLTVSNMSPEDSSIYLCSAQGFDTEAFFGQGTRLTVV.

CDR3 loop: CASSYSIRGNGAEQHF. The CDR3 coding sequence is TGTGCCAGCAGTTACTCGATTCGGGGTAACGGGGCGGAACAGCATTTT. The chain carries TRBV6-2 or TRBV6-3 and TRBJ1-5; possibly TRBD1 for D (5 bases). Germline V gives CDR1 MNHEY, CDR2 SVGEGT. V was trimmed by 0 bases and J by 13 bases, leaving 22 bases between them. This CDR3 comprises 16 residues.

This clone came up a few times. The chain combines TRBV6-6 with TRBJ1-2; maybe TRBD1 (6 bases). The length of the CDR3 is 14 residues. Germline CDR1 MNHNY, CDR2 SVGAGI (reference sequence). Trimming removed 6 bases from V and 2 bases from J, with 13 bases in between. The CDR3 loop is CASRQGFKNYGYTF. The CDR3 coding sequence is TGTGCCAGCAGACAGGGATTTAAAAACTATGGCTACACCTTC.

The rearrangement uses TRBV5-1 and TRBJ2-3; 11 positions match TRBD2. CDR1 and CDR2 from the germline V gene are SGHRS and YFSETQ. The CDR3 length is 18 residues. The V and J ends lost 4 bases and 0 bases, in that order; junction bases with no gene match: 10. As DNA, the CDR3 is TGCGCCAGCAGCGAGGCCGGGACTAGCGGCATTAGCACAGATACGCAGTATTTT. Translated: CASSEAGTSGISTDTQYF.

The chain carries TRBV21-1 and TRBJ2-2; the table assigns TRBD1, which was not confirmed against the DNA. TRBV21-1 is labeled a pseudogene. CDR3 size: 15 residues. CDR3: CASSSLQGKGGELFF. CDR3 in DNA: TGTGCCAGCAGCTCTCTACAGGGGAAAGGCGGGGAGCTGTTTTTT.

The chain combines TRBV9 with TRBJ2-6; D ambiguous. Germline-derived CDR1 and CDR2 are SGDLS and YYNGEE. Trimming left V 3 bases short and J 4 bases short, with 8 bases between. The CDR3 contains 14 residues. CDR3 sequence (DNA): TGTGCCAGCAGCGCCGAGTCCGGGGCCAACGTCCTGACTTTC. Amino acids: CASSAESGANVLTF.

In DNA form, the CDR3 reads TGTGCCAGCAGTGTAGAGGAACGGGGGGAGCAGTACTTC. Amino acids: CASSVEERGEQYF. The V gene is TRBV27, the J gene TRBJ2-7; D perhaps matches TRBD2 (6 bases). Germline V gene lookup returns CDR1 MNHEY and CDR2 SMNVEV (reference sequence). The V and J ends lost 5 bases and 7 bases respectively, with 15 bases between them. CDR3 length: 13 amino acids.

The rearrangement uses TRBV19 and TRBJ1-1; 8 nucleotides match TRBD1. The germline V gene encodes CDR1 LNHDA and CDR2 SQIVND (reference sequence). The CDR3 is 14 amino acids. V lost 5 bases to trimming and J lost 0 bases; unmatched junction nucleotides: 2. Written as DNA, the CDR3 is TGTGCCAGTAGTTTACAGGGGGTGAACACTGAAGCTTTCTTT. Protein sequence: CASSLQGVNTEAFF.

The chain couples TRBV14 to TRBJ2-3; 8 nucleotides match TRBD2. The CDR3 contains 16 residues. V lost 7 bases and J lost 4; bases outside the gene matches: 13. The V gene's germline CDR1 is SGHDN and CDR2 FVKESK. CDR3 loop: CASTPGSGSLADTQYF. The DNA for the CDR3 is TGTGCCAGCACCCCTGGGAGCGGGAGCTTGGCAGATACGCAGTATTTT.

CDR3 sequence: CASSVLSGTQETQYF. The CDR3 DNA reads as TGCGCCAGCAGCGTCCTATCCGGGACCCAAGAGACCCAGTACTTC. J is TRBJ2-5 and V is TRBV5-1; D tentatively reads TRBD1 or TRBD2 (5 bases each). The V gene lost 4 bases and the J gene lost 1 base, with 14 bases spanning the gap. Germline lookup yields CDR1 SGHRS and CDR2 YFSETQ. The CDR3 loop spans 15 amino acids.

This chain joins TRBV6-5 and TRBJ2-7; 7 bases are a match to TRBD1. The CDR3 sequence is 14 residues long. Unmatched junction bases numbered 7, after V lost 5 bases and J lost 3 bases. The germline CDR1 and CDR2 sequences are MNHEY and SVGAGI. This CDR3 reads CASSPIQGSYEQYF. The DNA for the CDR3 is TGTGCCAGCAGTCCAATACAGGGGAGCTACGAGCAGTACTTC.

J is TRBJ2-3 and V is TRBV28; the D is unclear. V was shortened by 1 base and J by 4 bases, with 12 bases between the two germline ends. The CDR3 covers 15 residues. CDR1 and CDR2 (germline): MDHEN, SYDVKM. The CDR3 DNA is TGTGCCAGCAGTTTATTGCGGTCCTTTGCAGATACGCAGTATTTT. It translates to CASSLLRSFADTQYF.

Notes on this clone: The same CDR3 arises from other DNA sequences in this sample as well. The gene calls are TRBV27 and TRBJ1-4; D might be TRBD1 (5 bases). Trimming left V 2 bases short and J 3 bases short, with 7 bases between. The CDR3 totals 14 residues. Per germline, CDR1 MNHEY and CDR2 SMNVEV (reference sequence). Here the CDR3 reads CASSLRGANEKLFF. CDR3 DNA: TGTGCCAGCAGTTTACGGGGGGCTAATGAAAAACTGTTTTTT.